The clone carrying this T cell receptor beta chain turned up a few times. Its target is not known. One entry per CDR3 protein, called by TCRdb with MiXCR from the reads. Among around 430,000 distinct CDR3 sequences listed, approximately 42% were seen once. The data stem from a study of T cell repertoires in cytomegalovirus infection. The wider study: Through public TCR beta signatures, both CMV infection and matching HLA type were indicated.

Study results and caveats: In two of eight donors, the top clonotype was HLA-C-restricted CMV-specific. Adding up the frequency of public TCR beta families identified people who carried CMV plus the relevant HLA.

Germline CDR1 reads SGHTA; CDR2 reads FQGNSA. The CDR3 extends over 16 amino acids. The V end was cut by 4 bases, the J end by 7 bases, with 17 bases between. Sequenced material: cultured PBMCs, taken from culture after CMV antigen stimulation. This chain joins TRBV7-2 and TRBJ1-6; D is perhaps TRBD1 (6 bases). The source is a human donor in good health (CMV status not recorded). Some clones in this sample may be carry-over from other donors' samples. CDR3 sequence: CASSSIDRIRNSPLHF. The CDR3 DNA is TGTGCCAGCAGCTCCATAGACAGGATTCGGAATTCACCCCTCCACTTT. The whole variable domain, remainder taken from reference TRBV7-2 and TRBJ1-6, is GAGVSQSPSNKVTEKGKDVELRCDPISGHTALYWYRQSLGQGLEFLIYFQGNSAPDKSGLPSDRFSAERTGGSVSTLTIQRTQQEDSAVYLCASSSIDRIRNSPLHFGNGTRLTVT.